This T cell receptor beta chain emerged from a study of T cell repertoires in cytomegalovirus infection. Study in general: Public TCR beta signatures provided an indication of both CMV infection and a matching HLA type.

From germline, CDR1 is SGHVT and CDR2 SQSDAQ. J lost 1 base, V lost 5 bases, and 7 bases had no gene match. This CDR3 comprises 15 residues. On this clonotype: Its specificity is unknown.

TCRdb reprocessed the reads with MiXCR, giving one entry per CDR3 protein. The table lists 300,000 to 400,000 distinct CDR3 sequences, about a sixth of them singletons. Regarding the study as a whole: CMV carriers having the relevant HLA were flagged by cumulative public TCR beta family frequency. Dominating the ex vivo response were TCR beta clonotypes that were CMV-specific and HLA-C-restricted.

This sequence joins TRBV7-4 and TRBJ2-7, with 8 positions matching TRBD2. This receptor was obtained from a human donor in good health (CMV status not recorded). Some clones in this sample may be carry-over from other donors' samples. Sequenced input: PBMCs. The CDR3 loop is CASSRGGGPSYEQYF. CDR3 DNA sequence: TGTGCCAGCAGCCGGGGGGGGGGGCCTTCCTACGAGCAGTACTTC.